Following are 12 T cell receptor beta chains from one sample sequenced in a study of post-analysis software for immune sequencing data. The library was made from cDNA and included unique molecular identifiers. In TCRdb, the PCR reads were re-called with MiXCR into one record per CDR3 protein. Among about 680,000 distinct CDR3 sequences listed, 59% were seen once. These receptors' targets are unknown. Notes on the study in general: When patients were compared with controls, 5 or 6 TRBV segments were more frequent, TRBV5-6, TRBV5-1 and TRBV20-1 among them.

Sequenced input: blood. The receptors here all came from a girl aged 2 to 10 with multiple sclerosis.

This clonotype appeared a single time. CDR3 region: CAISESDRTNQPQHF. Written as DNA, the CDR3 is TGTGCCATCAGTGAGTCGGACCGTACCAATCAGCCCCAGCATTTT. The chain combines TRBV10-3 with TRBJ1-5, with D hard to call. In germline, CDR1 is ENHRY, CDR2 SYGVKD. CDR3 length equals 15 residues. V was trimmed by 0 bases and J by 3 bases, leaving 9 bases between them.

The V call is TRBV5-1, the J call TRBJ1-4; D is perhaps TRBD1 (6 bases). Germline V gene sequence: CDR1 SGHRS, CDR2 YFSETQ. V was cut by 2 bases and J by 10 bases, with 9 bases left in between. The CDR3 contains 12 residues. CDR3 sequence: CASSFRGRKLFF. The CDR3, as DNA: TGCGCCAGCAGCTTCAGGGGACGAAAACTGTTTTTT.

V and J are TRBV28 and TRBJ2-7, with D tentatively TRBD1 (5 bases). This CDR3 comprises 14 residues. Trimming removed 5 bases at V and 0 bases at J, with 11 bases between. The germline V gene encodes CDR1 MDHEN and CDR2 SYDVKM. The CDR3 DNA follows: TGTGCCAGCAGTCCCCCCCAGGGCTCCTACGAGCAGTACTTC. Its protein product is CASSPPQGSYEQYF. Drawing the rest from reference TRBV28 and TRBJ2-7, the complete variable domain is DVKVTQSSRYLVKRTGEKVFLECVQDMDHENMFWYRQDPGLGLRLIYFSYDVKMKEKGDIPEGYSVSREKKERFSLILESASTNQTSMYLCASSPPQGSYEQYFGPGTRLTVT.

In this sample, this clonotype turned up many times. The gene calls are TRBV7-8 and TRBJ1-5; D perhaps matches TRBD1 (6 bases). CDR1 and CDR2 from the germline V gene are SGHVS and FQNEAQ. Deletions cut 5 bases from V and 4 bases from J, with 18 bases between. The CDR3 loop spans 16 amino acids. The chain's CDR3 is CASSPPQGFENQPQHF. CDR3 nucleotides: TGTGCCAGCAGCCCTCCTCAGGGGTTTGAAAATCAGCCCCAGCATTTT.

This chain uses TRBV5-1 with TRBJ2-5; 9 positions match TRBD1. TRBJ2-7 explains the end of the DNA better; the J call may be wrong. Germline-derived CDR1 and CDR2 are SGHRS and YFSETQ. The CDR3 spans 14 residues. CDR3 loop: CASSLGQGNGEQYF. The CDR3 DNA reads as TGCGCCAGCAGTCTGGGACAGGGAAACGGCGAGCAGTACTTC.

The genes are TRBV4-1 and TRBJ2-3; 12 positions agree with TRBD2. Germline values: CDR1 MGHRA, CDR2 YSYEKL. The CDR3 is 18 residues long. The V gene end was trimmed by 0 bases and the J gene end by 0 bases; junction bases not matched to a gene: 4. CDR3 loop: CASSQDFTSGRSTDTQYF. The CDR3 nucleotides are TGCGCCAGCAGCCAAGATTTTACTAGCGGGAGGAGCACAGATACGCAGTATTTT.

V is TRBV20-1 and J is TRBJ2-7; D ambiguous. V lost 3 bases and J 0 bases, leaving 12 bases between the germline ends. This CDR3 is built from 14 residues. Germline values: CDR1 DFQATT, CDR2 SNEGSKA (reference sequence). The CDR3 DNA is TGCAGTGCTAGCCCGACTGCGAGCTCCTACGAGCAGTACTTC. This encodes CSASPTASSYEQYF.

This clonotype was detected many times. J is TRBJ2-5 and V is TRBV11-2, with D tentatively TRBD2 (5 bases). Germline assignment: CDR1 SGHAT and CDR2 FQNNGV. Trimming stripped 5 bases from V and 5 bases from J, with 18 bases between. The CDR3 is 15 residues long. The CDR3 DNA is TGTGCCAGCAGCCCAGCGGACTCATCTCCGGAGACCCAGTACTTC. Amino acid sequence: CASSPADSSPETQYF.

The CDR3: CASSVVEGWSCEQFF. The CDR3 nucleotides are TGTGCCAGCAGCGTAGTAGAGGGGTGGTCTTGTGAGCAGTTCTTC. The J gene is TRBJ2-1, the V gene TRBV9; either TRBD1 or TRBD2 may supply D (5 bases each). V lost 0 bases to trimming and J lost 9 bases, with 16 bases between them. Germline CDR1 reads SGDLS; CDR2 reads YYNGEE. The CDR3 consists of 15 residues.

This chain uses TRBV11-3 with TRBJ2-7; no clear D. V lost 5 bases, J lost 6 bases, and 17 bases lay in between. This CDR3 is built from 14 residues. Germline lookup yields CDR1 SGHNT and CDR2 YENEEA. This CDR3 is CASSPSTFSSEQYF. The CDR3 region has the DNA TGTGCCAGCAGCCCCTCAACTTTTAGCAGCGAGCAGTACTTC.

The CDR3 nucleotides are TGTGCCAGCAGTCCGGTAGGGCCAGGCACTGAAGCTTTCTTT. The encoded protein is CASSPVGPGTEAFF. This sequence joins TRBV6-6 and TRBJ1-1, with unresolved D. The CDR3 spans 14 residues. V dropped 5 bases and J dropped 4 bases, with 14 bases sitting between them. Germline CDR1 and CDR2: MNHNY and SVGAGI (reference sequence).

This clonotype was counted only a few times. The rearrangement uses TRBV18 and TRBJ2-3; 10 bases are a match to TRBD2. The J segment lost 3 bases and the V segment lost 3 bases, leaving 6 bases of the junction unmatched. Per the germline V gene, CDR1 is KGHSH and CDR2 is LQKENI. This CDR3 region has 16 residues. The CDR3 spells CASSPTLAGLTDTQYF. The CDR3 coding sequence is TGTGCCAGCTCACCGACACTAGCGGGGCTGACAGATACGCAGTATTTT.